The 24 T cell receptor beta chains below all came from one sample that was sequenced in a study of vaccination and CD4 T cells after COVID-19. Sequencing of the DNA from cultured CD4+ T cells was carried out with the Oncomine TCR Beta short-read assay. TCRdb reprocessed the PCR reads via MiXCR and lists one record per CDR3 protein. The sample consists of several thousand distinct CDR3 sequences, about 57% of them appearing once. Which antigens these TCRs recognize remains unknown. Treatment: roughly 11-day PBMC culture with coronavirus spike peptide pools or control peptides (ViraFEST assay). Sample: cultured CD4+ T cells from blood, taken after SARS-CoV-2 vaccination. These receptor sequences come from a human donor with COVID-19.

This clonotype was detected a few times. The V and J genes are TRBV7-9 and TRBJ1-6; D ambiguous. The CDR3 spans 14 residues. With 3 bases removed from V and 7 bases from J, the gap between germline ends came to 10 bases. Germline V gene data show CDR1 as SEHNR and CDR2 as FQNEAQ (reference sequence). CDR3 sequence: CASSLERENSPLHF. DNA for the CDR3: TGTGCCAGCAGCTTGGAGAGAGAGAATTCACCCCTCCACTTT.

The CDR3 is CASSEGQINSPLHF. The CDR3 DNA follows: TGTGCCAGCAGTGAGGGACAGATTAATTCACCCCTCCACTTT. The V call is TRBV6-1, the J call TRBJ1-6; 7 nucleotides align to TRBD1. With V trimmed by 3 bases and J by 6 bases, 2 bases remained unmatched. CDR1 is MNHNS and CDR2 is SASEGT in the germline V gene. The CDR3 has 14 amino acids.

The chain uses TRBV7-3 and TRBJ2-1, with 12 bases lining up with TRBD2. CDR1 and CDR2 (germline): SGHTA, FQGTGA. The CDR3 length is 15 residues. V gave up 4 bases and J gave up 4 bases; unmatched junction bases: 2. CDR3 sequence (DNA): TGTGCCAGCAGCTCCGGGACTAGCGGGTACAATGAGCAGTTCTTC. This encodes CASSSGTSGYNEQFF.

The chain employs TRBV6-1 and TRBJ1-1; D is uncertain. The CDR3 is 14 residues long. Trimming took 6 bases from V and 6 from J, leaving 17 bases between them. CDR1 is MNHNS and CDR2 is SASEGT in the germline V gene. For the CDR3, the DNA is TGTGCCAGCAGCCCGGAGGGATTTTTAGCTGAAGCTTTCTTT. It specifies CASSPEGFLAEAFF.

In this sample, this clonotype turned up a few times. This sequence joins TRBV27 and TRBJ1-3, with D possibly being TRBD1 (5 bases). The length of the CDR3 is 14 residues. The germline V and J ends were trimmed by 6 bases and 0 bases, with 9 bases remaining between them. Germline V gene data show CDR1 as MNHEY and CDR2 as SMNVEV (reference sequence). The CDR3 sequence: CASSTRGSGNTIYF. In DNA, the CDR3 is TGTGCCAGCAGCACAAGGGGCTCTGGAAACACCATATATTTT.

V gene TRBV20-1 combines with J gene TRBJ2-3; 7 bases match TRBD2. The CDR3 sequence is 15 residues long. Germline V gene lookup returns CDR1 DFQATT and CDR2 SNEGSKA (reference sequence). V trimming: 6 bases; J trimming: 6 bases; junction bases outside the gene matches: 15. The CDR3 bases are TGCAGTGCGCCGGGGGGACTAACCCTTCGGGATACGCAGTATTTT. Residues: CSAPGGLTLRDTQYF.

This CDR3 is CATSPYEQYF. The CDR3 region has the DNA TGTGCCACCAGTCCCTACGAGCAGTACTTC. The gene calls are TRBV24-1 and TRBJ2-7, with D unresolved. CDR1 KGHDR and CDR2 SFDVKD come from the germline V gene. Trimming took 6 bases from V and 2 from J, leaving 1 base between them. The CDR3 extends over 10 amino acids.

On this clonotype: At one end, the junction sequence differs from germline, possibly due to a read error. The V and J genes are TRBV20-1 and TRBJ2-3; 14 nucleotides align to TRBD2. The CDR3 totals 15 residues. The germline CDR1 and CDR2 sequences are DFQATT and SNEGSKA (reference sequence). CDR3 coding DNA: TGCAGTGCAAGACTAGCGGGGGGGCCCCCAGATGCGCAGTATTTT. It is translated as CSARLAGGPPDAQYF.

The chain employs TRBV2 and TRBJ2-3; maybe TRBD2 (7 bases). Trimming pared 6 bases from V and 5 bases from J, leaving 21 bases between. The CDR3 covers 16 residues. Germline loops: CDR1 SNHLY, CDR2 FYNNEI. The CDR3, as DNA: TGTGCCAGCAGATCGGAATGGGGGGGCGCGGAAGATACGCAGTATTTT. Translation gives CASRSEWGGAEDTQYF.

V usage is TRBV5-4 and J usage is TRBJ2-1; D might be TRBD2 (5 bases). Trimming took off 1 base at V and 2 bases at J, with 10 bases between the two ends. The CDR3 sequence is 15 residues long. The germline V gene has CDR1 SGHNT and CDR2 YYREEE (reference sequence). The DNA for the CDR3 is TGTGCCAGCAGCTTGCGGTCCGGGGCCTACAATGAGCAGTTCTTC. It yields the protein CASSLRSGAYNEQFF.

This clonotype was found a few times. This chain links TRBV6-2 or TRBV6-3 with TRBJ1-2; no clear D gene. Germline V gene sequence: CDR1 MNHEY, CDR2 SVGEGT. V lost 6 bases and J lost 0, with 14 bases in between. This CDR3 comprises 15 residues. The CDR3 sequence: CASRPHVATNYGYTF. DNA for the CDR3: TGTGCCAGCAGGCCCCACGTGGCCACTAACTATGGCTACACCTTC.

This clonotype came up a few times. This chain links TRBV25-1 with TRBJ1-6, with 11 positions matching TRBD1. The V gene's germline CDR1 is MGHDK and CDR2 SYGVNS. This CDR3 has 15 residues. The V segment lost 3 bases and the J segment 11 bases; nucleotides outside the gene matches: 6. As DNA, the CDR3 is TGTGCCAGCAGTGACGGACAGGGGGCTCTTGCACCCCTCCACTTT. This sequence encodes CASSDGQGALAPLHF.

The chain links TRBV7-2 to TRBJ2-7; D call uncertain. Germline V lookup: CDR1 SGHTA, CDR2 FQGNSA. The CDR3 covers 12 residues. Trimming removed 1 base from V and 6 bases from J, with 7 bases in between. The CDR3 bases are TGTGCCAGCAGCTTAGGAATCTTCGAGCAGTACTTC. Its protein is CASSLGIFEQYF.

J is TRBJ1-2 and V is TRBV20-1, with D maybe TRBD1 (5 bases). Per germline, CDR1 DFQATT and CDR2 SNEGSKA (reference sequence). Trimming stripped 0 bases from V and 10 bases from J, with 24 bases between. This CDR3 is 16 amino acids long. The CDR3 spells CSARDSVAGKLHDYTF. The CDR3 DNA follows: TGCAGTGCTAGAGATAGTGTCGCAGGGAAGCTTCATGACTACACCTTC.

The V and J genes are TRBV12-3 or TRBV12-4 and TRBJ1-1, with 7 bases lining up with TRBD1. With V trimmed by 6 bases and J by 1 base, 5 bases remained unmatched. There are 14 residues in the CDR3. CDR3 residues: CASRRRQGNTEAFF. The CDR3 DNA sequence: TGTGCCAGCAGACGACGACAGGGGAACACTGAAGCTTTCTTT.

V and J are TRBV19 and TRBJ2-5; D might be TRBD1 (6 bases). This CDR3 spans 14 amino acids. Trimming left V 8 bases short and J 3 bases short, with 16 bases between. The germline V gene encodes CDR1 LNHDA and CDR2 SQIVND (reference sequence). CDR3 bases: TGTGCCAGTGCCTCTGGACAGATTAAAGAGACCCAGTACTTC. The encoded protein is CASASGQIKETQYF.

The CDR3 spells CASSYGAGYNEQFF. The CDR3 DNA sequence: TGTGCCAGCAGTTACGGGGCGGGGTACAATGAGCAGTTCTTC. The rearrangement uses TRBV6-2 or TRBV6-3 and TRBJ2-1, with D perhaps matching TRBD2 (6 bases). CDR1 MNHEY and CDR2 SVGEGT come from the germline V gene. V was shortened by 2 bases and J by 4 bases, with 9 bases between the two germline ends. CDR3 length: 14 residues.

The J gene is TRBJ2-1, the V gene TRBV6-2 or TRBV6-3; 7 nucleotides line up with TRBD2. The CDR3 sequence is 19 residues long. From germline, CDR1 is MNHEY and CDR2 SVGEGT. Trimming removed 0 bases from V and 6 bases from J; junction bases left unmatched: 17. CDR3 sequence: CASSYSFGRSSGSGNEQFF. The CDR3 DNA is TGTGCCAGCAGTTACTCGTTCGGGCGGTCTAGCGGCTCAGGCAATGAGCAGTTCTTC.

The rearrangement joins TRBV19 to TRBJ1-2; D possibly corresponds to TRBD1 (6 bases). Trimming removed 11 bases at V and 0 bases at J, with 16 bases between. CDR1 is LNHDA and CDR2 is SQIVND in the germline V gene (reference sequence). CDR3 length equals 14 residues. The CDR3 DNA is TGTGCCGGGAGTAACAGGGACTCTAACTATGGCTACACCTTC. Residues: CAGSNRDSNYGYTF.

A few counts support this clonotype. The chain is built from TRBV7-9 and TRBJ1-6, with a weak D call TRBD1 (6 bases). V dropped 4 bases and J dropped 7 bases, with 14 bases sitting between them. The CDR3 spans 15 residues. CDR1 and CDR2 from the germline V gene are SEHNR and FQNEAQ (reference sequence). CDR3 amino acids: CASSSYREGNSPLHF. DNA for the CDR3: TGTGCCAGCAGCTCCTACAGGGAGGGCAATTCACCCCTCCACTTT.

The chain links TRBV7-2 to TRBJ2-3, with 14 bases lining up with TRBD2. The ends lost 5 bases at V and 8 bases at J; junction bases unmatched: 9. This CDR3 has 16 amino acids. Germline V CDR1 and CDR2: SGHTA, FQGNSA. The CDR3 is CASSLRLAGGLGTQYF. The DNA of the CDR3 is TGTGCCAGCAGCCTTCGACTAGCGGGGGGGCTCGGTACGCAGTATTTT.

Here the CDR3 reads CASSFRGGTNEKLFF. The CDR3 bases are TGTGCCAGCAGCTTTAGGGGCGGGACTAATGAAAAACTGTTTTTT. The chain employs TRBV7-6 and TRBJ1-4; maybe TRBD1 (5 bases). CDR1 is SGHVS, CDR2 FNYEAQ, per germline. The CDR3 contains 15 residues. The ends were cut back, 3 bases at V and 2 bases at J, with 10 bases in the middle.

The chain recombines TRBV10-3 with TRBJ1-2, with D perhaps matching TRBD1 (5 bases). The CDR3 extends over 14 amino acids. V lost 2 bases and J lost 5, with 12 bases in between. Germline assignment: CDR1 ENHRY and CDR2 SYGVKD. CDR3 region: CAISEAAGGYGYTF. The CDR3 coding sequence is TGTGCCATCAGTGAGGCGGCCGGGGGGTATGGCTACACCTTC.

The rearrangement links TRBV24-1 to TRBJ2-3, with TRBD2 matching 10 bases. J gave up 4 bases and V 3 bases, and 9 bases lay outside the gene matches. Looked up from germline, CDR1 is KGHDR and CDR2 is SFDVKD. This CDR3 comprises 17 residues. The CDR3 coding sequence is TGTGCCACCAGTGATGCAACTAGCGGGGAAGTTGCAGATACGCAGTATTTT. Protein sequence: CATSDATSGEVADTQYF.